The 32 T cell receptor beta chains reported below all come from one sample, sequenced in a study of tumor-infiltrating lymphocytes in primary liver carcinoma (dated by TCRdb to 2015 to 2018). Without any cell sorting, total RNA and DNA were extracted together from about 20-30 mg of bulk tissue using the AllPrep DNA/RNA mini kit. TCRdb records Illumina HiSeq 2500 as the sequencer. A constant-region primer and ProtoScript II reverse transcriptase were used to reverse-transcribe TCRbeta-specific cDNA from around 540 ng total RNA. The TCRbeta libraries were prepared through three rounds of nested multiplex PCR following a slightly modified ARM-PCR procedure. Each of the first two PCR rounds ran for roughly 9 cycles and used multiplex TRBV1-TRBV30 forward primers together with a Cbeta reverse primer. TCRdb passed the public sequencing reads through fastp at Q25 and MiXCR, retaining productive beta sequences. Under each unique CDR3 protein, matching rows form one entry showing the most common genes and DNA. The sample table contains more than 95,000 distinct CDR3 sequences; only one count was recorded for approximately 82% of them. The leading ten clones occupy under 25% of the sample.

The sample consisted of liver tumor tissue from sampling region 3. The cell subset or site label on this specimen signifies: tumor region T3, left-lateral pole. Receptors originate from a man aged 35 to 55 with primary liver carcinoma and hepatitis B virus infection.

This clonotype has a single count. The junction and the germline gene differ at one end; a read error may be behind it. The chain combines TRBV28 with TRBJ2-1; weak D call: TRBD2 (5 bases). The CDR3 has 11 amino acids. The germline gives CDR1 MDHEN, CDR2 SYDVKM. CDR3 in amino acids: CASSPSQEQFF. The CDR3 DNA sequence: TGCGCCAGCAGTCCTAGCCAGGAGCAGTTCTTC. Drawing the rest from reference TRBV28 and TRBJ2-1, the complete variable domain is DVKVTQSSRYLVKRTGEKVFLECVQDMDHENMFWYRQDPGLGLRLIYFSYDVKMKEKGDIPEGYSVSREKKERFSLILESASTNQTSMYLCASSPSQEQFFGPGTRLTVL.

Regarding this clonotype: One end of the junction does not line up with germline, which may come from a read error. The chain combines TRBV29-1 with TRBJ1-5; no firm D call. Germline V gene sequence: CDR1 SQVTM, CDR2 ANQGSEA. This CDR3 region has 13 residues. The CDR3 region is CNVVGRINQPQHF. The CDR3 nucleotides read TGCAACGTTGTCGGACGGATCAATCAGCCCCAACATTTT.

The gene calls are TRBV6-6 and TRBJ1-1, with D maybe TRBD1 (5 bases). CDR1 is MNHNY and CDR2 is SVGAGI in the germline V gene (reference sequence). The CDR3 is made up of 14 amino acids. The V and J ends lost 11 bases and 5 bases respectively, with 21 bases between them. The DNA of the CDR3 is TGTGCCGCCAGTGGGACGGGGGTAAGGACTGAAGCTTTCTTT. Amino acid sequence: CAASGTGVRTEAFF.

In its sample, this clonotype was seen once. Lacking the conserved final phenylalanine or tryptophan, this CDR3 likely reflects a read error. The chain recombines TRBV6-5 with TRBJ2-6; 7 nucleotides agree with TRBD2. The germline CDR1 and CDR2 sequences are MNHEY and SVGAGI. This CDR3 has 19 residues. CDR3: CASSSSGTNGYSGGNVLTL. CDR3 in DNA: TGTGCCAGCAGTTCGTCCGGGACTAACGGGTATTCTGGGGGCAACGTCCTGACTCTC.

The genes are TRBV29-1 and TRBJ1-2; maybe TRBD1 (6 bases). Per germline, CDR1 SQVTM and CDR2 ANQGSEA. The CDR3 contains 11 residues. V dropped 8 bases and J dropped 14 bases, with 21 bases sitting between them. In DNA, the CDR3 is TGCAGCTCCTCAAGGGGTAGGGGGGGAACCTTC. Amino acids: CSSSRGRGGTF.

To note about this clonotype: This may be a read error, as it is one base from a much larger clone. The chain employs TRBV28 and TRBJ2-1, with D unresolved. The V and J ends lost 8 bases and 0 bases respectively, with 14 bases between them. Per the germline V gene, CDR1 is MDHEN and CDR2 is SYDVKM. This CDR3 has 15 residues. CDR3 sequence: CASGDTPNSYNEQFF. The CDR3 DNA is TGTGCCAGCGGTGACACCCCAAACTCCTACAATGAGCAGTTCTTC.

On this clonotype itself: The CDR3 does not close with the conserved phenylalanine or tryptophan, likely indicating a read error. This chain joins TRBV6-2 or TRBV6-3 and TRBJ2-7; D remains ambiguous. In germline, CDR1 is MNHEY, CDR2 SVGEGT. V lost 11 bases and J lost 4, with 12 bases in between. CDR3 length: 11 residues. The CDR3 DNA is TGTGCCCCCAGCGCCGGTTACGAGCAGTACTCC. Translation gives CAPSAGYEQYS.

This clonotype was counted a few times. Here the CDR3 reads CASSQHGWEETQYF. In DNA form, the CDR3 reads TGTGCCAGCAGCCAGCATGGGTGGGAAGAGACCCAGTACTTC. The chain employs TRBV6-5 and TRBJ2-5; D ambiguous. V lost 6 bases and J 3 bases, leaving 14 bases between the germline ends. Germline CDR1 and CDR2: MNHEY and SVGAGI. This CDR3 has 14 amino acids.

The sample holds one count of this clonotype. The chain carries TRBV6-2 or TRBV6-3 and TRBJ2-5, with D uncertain. Germline CDR1 reads MNHEY; CDR2 reads SVGEGT. The ends were cut back, 4 bases at V and 0 bases at J, with 9 bases in the middle. The CDR3 spans 14 residues. CDR3 DNA sequence: TGTGCCAGCAGTTTCACGGGTGACCAAGAGACCCAGTACTTC. It encodes CASSFTGDQETQYF.

Sample share makes this clonotype medium-sized. The rearrangement links TRBV29-1 to TRBJ1-1; a possible D gene is TRBD1 (5 bases). CDR1 and CDR2 from the germline V gene are SQVTM and ANQGSEA. Between the trimmed V and J ends, which lost 7 bases and 0 bases, there was a span of 18 bases. This CDR3 region has 15 residues. As DNA, the CDR3 is TGCAGCGGTGCCTCAGGGTGGGGCATGAACACTGAAGCTTTCTTT. Translation: CSGASGWGMNTEAFF. The full variable domain, rest sourced from reference TRBV29-1 and TRBJ1-1, is SAVISQKPSRDICQRGTSLTIQCQVDSQVTMMFWYRQQPGQSLTLIATANQGSEATYESGFVIDKFPISRPNLTFSTLTVSNMSPEDSSIYLCSGASGWGMNTEAFFGQGTRLTVV.

The chain uses TRBV28 and TRBJ2-3; a possible D gene is TRBD1 (6 bases). There are 15 residues in the CDR3. V dropped 2 bases and J dropped 6 bases, with 15 bases sitting between them. The germline gives CDR1 MDHEN, CDR2 SYDVKM. The CDR3 DNA follows: TGTGCCAGCAGTTTAGGTACAGGGTGGATTGATACGCAGTATTTT. Translation: CASSLGTGWIDTQYF.

With regard to this clonotype: Given the absence of the conserved phenylalanine or tryptophan at the CDR3 end, a read error is likely. V is TRBV4-1 and J is TRBJ1-1, with TRBD1 identical over 8 bases. Germline CDR1 is MGHRA and CDR2 is YSYEKL. CDR3 length equals 16 residues. The CDR3 sequence is CASSQGDRGRDTEAFY. CDR3 DNA sequence: TGCGCCAGTAGCCAAGGTGACAGGGGAAGGGACACTGAAGCTTTCTAT.

A word on this clonotype: One junction end does not reproduce the germline sequence, and a read error may be involved. This chain uses TRBV12-3 or TRBV12-4 with TRBJ1-1; possible D gene TRBD1, 6 bases. The CDR3 sequence is 14 residues long. The CDR3 here is CASNSGDSNTEDFF. CDR3 nucleotides: TGTGCCAGCAATTCAGGGGATTCGAACACTGAAGATTTCTTT.

Regarding this clonotype: The conserved final phenylalanine or tryptophan is absent from the CDR3, which likely points to a read error. No DNA is shown, since the ends of the CDR3 on it are uncertain; the CDR3 is the one TCRdb lists. The rearrangement links TRBV7-9 to TRBJ2-2; TRBD1, the table's D call, lacks a check against the DNA. CDR1 and CDR2 (germline): SEHNR, FQNEAQ (reference sequence). The CDR3 comprises 15 residues, both ends counted. The CDR3: CASRPKQGTIGELLY.

Note on this clonotype: One end of the junction is discordant with germline, which a read error may explain. This chain links TRBV29-1 with TRBJ2-1; the match to TRBD1 covers 9 bases. From germline, CDR1 is SQVTM and CDR2 ANQGSEA. The CDR3 length is 14 residues. Here the CDR3 DNA reads TGCAGCATTCTAGGACAGGGGACCTACAATGAGGAGTTCTTC. Translation gives CSILGQGTYNEEFF.

With regard to this clonotype: Given the absence of the conserved phenylalanine or tryptophan at the CDR3 end, a read error is likely. This chain uses TRBV29-1 with TRBJ1-1; no clear D. V was cut by 6 bases and J by 0 bases, with 14 bases left in between. Germline V gene lookup returns CDR1 SQVTM and CDR2 ANQGSEA. This CDR3 spans 14 amino acids. CDR3 nucleotide sequence: TGCAGCGTCGCCAGATCGACGATGAACACTGAAGCTTTCCTT. Translating it yields CSVARSTMNTEAFL.

Regarding this clonotype: As the CDR3 is not closed by the conserved phenylalanine or tryptophan, this likely results from a read error. The gene calls are TRBV4-3 and TRBJ2-6, with unresolved D. The CDR3 sequence is 17 residues long. The V gene's germline CDR1 is LGHNA and CDR2 YSLEER. For the CDR3, the DNA is TGCGCCAGCAGCCAAGATGGGTTCCGCTCTGGCGCCAAGGTCCTGACTTCC. Encoded protein: CASSQDGFRSGAKVLTS.

This clonotype was observed many times. The CDR3 spells CASSETGSYNEQFF. The CDR3, as DNA: TGTGCCAGCAGTGAAACAGGATCCTACAATGAGCAGTTCTTC. The rearrangement links TRBV6-4 to TRBJ2-1; the D gene is possibly TRBD1 (5 bases). CDR1 is MRHNA, CDR2 SNTAGT, per germline. This CDR3 has 14 amino acids. The ends were cut back, 3 bases at V and 1 base at J, with 7 bases in the middle.

Remarks on this clonotype: One end of the junction does not line up with germline, which may come from a read error. The chain is built from TRBV5-6 and TRBJ1-2; D uncertain. In germline, CDR1 is SGHDT, CDR2 YYEEEE. CDR3 length: 16 amino acids. CDR3 sequence reads: CASSLSSLSANYGNSF. Written as DNA, the CDR3 is TGTGCCAGCAGCTTGAGTTCGCTCTCGGCTAACTATGGCAACTCCTTC.

Points on this clonotype: Mismatch with germline at one junction end may stem from a read error. The chain couples TRBV6-1 to TRBJ1-3; the D gene is possibly TRBD1 (5 bases). Germline CDR1 is MNHNS and CDR2 is SASEGT. This CDR3 is built from 13 residues. CDR3 bases: TGTGCCATCTATACAAGGGGAAACGCCACCGTATATTTT. Translating gives CAIYTRGNATVYF.

This clonotype is a singleton in its sample. A much larger clone lies one base from this, so it may be a read error. This chain's CDR3 is CASSLGAADTGELFF. Here the CDR3 DNA reads TGCGCCAGCAGCTTGGGTGCCGCGGACACCGGGGAGCTGTTTTTT. This sequence joins TRBV5-1 and TRBJ2-2; D gene uncertain. V was shortened by 0 bases and J by 3 bases, with 9 bases between the two germline ends. Germline-derived CDR1 and CDR2 are SGHRS and YFSETQ. This CDR3 spans 15 amino acids.

This sequence joins TRBV12-3 or TRBV12-4 and TRBJ2-1; D is perhaps TRBD1 (7 bases). The CDR3 has 15 residues. V was shortened by 6 bases and J by 4 bases, with 16 bases between the two germline ends. CDR3 protein: CASRGAGQQYNEQFF. In DNA, the CDR3 is TGTGCCAGCAGGGGGGCGGGACAGCAATACAATGAGCAGTTCTTC.

Note on this clonotype: The germline gene is not matched at one end of the junction; a read error may be the cause. This chain connects TRBV11-2 to TRBJ2-5; D is possibly TRBD1 (5 bases). Germline V gives CDR1 SGHAT, CDR2 FQNNGV. The CDR3 has 15 amino acids. CDR3 residues: CASGPRSAQGVTQYF. As DNA, the CDR3 is TGTGCCAGCGGCCCCCGGTCAGCCCAAGGGGTGACCCAGTACTTT.

To note about this clonotype: It may be a read error: a sequence one base away is much more abundant. This chain links TRBV5-1 with TRBJ2-5, with D possibly TRBD1 on 5 matching bases. The CDR3 sequence is 13 residues long. Germline-derived CDR1 and CDR2 are SGHRS and YFSETQ. V lost 6 bases and J lost 5, with 14 bases in between. The CDR3 loop reads CASKLEGVETQYF. CDR3 DNA sequence: TGCGCCAGCAAGTTAGAAGGGGTCGAGACCCAGTACTTC.

Remarks on this clonotype: One end of the junction does not line up with germline, which may come from a read error. This sequence joins TRBV4-2 and TRBJ2-1; possibly TRBD1 or TRBD2 for D (6 bases each). This CDR3 has 16 amino acids. Germline CDR1 and CDR2: LGHNA and YNFKEQ. The DNA of the CDR3 is TGTGCCAGCAGCCACGCCGGGGGACACGGGAACAGTGAGAAGTTCTTC. Translating gives CASSHAGGHGNSEKFF.

This clonotype showed up many times. The J gene is TRBJ2-7, the V gene TRBV12-3 or TRBV12-4; a possible D gene is TRBD1 (6 bases). The CDR3 is 16 residues long. V was pared by 6 bases and J by 6 bases, with 24 bases between. As DNA, the CDR3 is TGTGCCAGCAGCTTCCCAGACCCGACAGGAGTGGGCGAGCAGTACTTC. It is translated as CASSFPDPTGVGEQYF.

Of note for this clonotype: An end of the junction differs from the germline gene, which may be a read error. The chain combines TRBV6-5 with TRBJ1-3; TRBD1 agrees at 7 bases. This CDR3 is 17 amino acids long. Germline V CDR1 and CDR2: MNHEY, SVGAGI. In DNA, the CDR3 is TGTGCCAGTAACATTACCGGGACAGCGAACTCTGGAAGCACCATATATTTT. The encoded protein is CASNITGTANSGSTIYF.

With respect to this clonotype: An end of the junction does not agree with germline; a read error may underlie this. The genes are TRBV20-1 and TRBJ2-5; 9 positions match TRBD2. This CDR3 is built from 14 residues. Germline V gene data show CDR1 as DFQATT and CDR2 as SNEGSKA (reference sequence). CDR3 amino acids: CSALLAGGWEIQYF. The CDR3 nucleotides read TGCAGTGCGTTACTAGCGGGTGGTTGGGAGATCCAGTACTTC.

Details on this clonotype: At one end, the junction sequence differs from germline, possibly due to a read error. The chain is built from TRBV6-1 and TRBJ1-5; no clear D gene. CDR1 and CDR2 (germline): MNHNS, SASEGT. The length of the CDR3 is 13 residues. The CDR3, as DNA: TGTGCCAGCACGATGGCACCTAATCAGCCCCAGAATTTT. It codes for CASTMAPNQPQNF.

Turning to this clonotype: Germline is not matched at one junction end, which may reflect a read error. The chain carries TRBV7-9 and TRBJ2-2, with D perhaps matching TRBD1 (6 bases). CDR1 is SEHNR and CDR2 is FQNEAQ in the germline V gene (reference sequence). There are 17 residues in the CDR3. The CDR3 spells CASISPGTTKNTGELFF. CDR3 DNA: TGTGCCAGCATCTCCCCAGGGACAACCAAGAACACCGGTGAGCTGTTTTTT.

This clonotype is a singleton in its sample. Because it lacks the conserved phenylalanine or tryptophan at the end, this CDR3 is likely a read error. This sequence joins TRBV6-6 and TRBJ2-2; possibly TRBD1 for D (5 bases). Trimming removed 2 bases at V and 4 bases at J, with 20 bases between. Per the germline V gene, CDR1 is MNHNY and CDR2 is SVGAGI (reference sequence). CDR3 length: 18 amino acids. The chain's CDR3 is CASSYPPRQGVATGELFS. For the CDR3, the DNA is TGTGCCAGCAGTTACCCCCCGCGCCAAGGGGTTGCCACCGGGGAGCTGTTTTCT.

There are a few counts of this clonotype. This CDR3 is missing its conserved last phenylalanine or tryptophan, likely due to a read error. The chain couples TRBV29-1 to TRBJ1-4; a possible D gene is TRBD1 (5 bases). The V end lost 7 bases, the J end lost 8 bases, and 17 bases lay between the germline ends. Germline CDR1 SQVTM, CDR2 ANQGSEA. This CDR3 has 13 amino acids. In nucleotides, the CDR3 is TGCAGCGCCAGCGTTCAGGGTGGAGAAAAACTGTTTATT. Translation: CSASVQGGEKLFI.